The 31 T cell receptor beta chains below come from one sample, sequenced in a study of response to subunit inactivated influenza vaccine (dated by TCRdb to the late 2010s). Preparation of the library involved RT-PCR. The data were produced on an Illumina HiSeq 2500. TCRdb reprocessing: public reads trimmed at Q25 with fastp, clones called with MiXCR, in-frame beta chains kept. Every CDR3 protein is listed once, alongside the most common genes and DNA of its rows. Here the sample has 610,000 or so distinct CDR3 sequences; 14% occur a single time. The ten biggest clones cover 11% of the sample. The starting material was PBMCs from blood, obtained roughly 12 days after vaccination. The origin of the receptors is a man aged 50-59 years who received an inactivated influenza vaccine. Donor details come from another sample of the same person, matched by shared clones.

The chain recombines TRBV4-2 with TRBJ2-2, with a tentative D call TRBD1 (6 bases). Germline lookup yields CDR1 LGHNA and CDR2 YNFKEQ. V lost 3 bases, J lost 2 bases, and 10 bases lay in between. The CDR3 is made up of 15 amino acids. CDR3 nucleotides: TGTGCCAGCAGCCAGGGGACACCTAACACCGGGGAGCTGTTTTTT. Amino acids: CASSQGTPNTGELFF.

The chain carries TRBV5-1 and TRBJ1-1; a weak D match, TRBD1 (6 bases). The CDR3 contains 13 residues. With 4 bases removed from V and 11 bases from J, the gap between germline ends came to 18 bases. CDR1 and CDR2 (germline): SGHRS, YFSETQ. As DNA, the CDR3 is TGCGCCAGCAGCGTGGGACAACCAGGGGAGGCTTTCTTT. As protein: CASSVGQPGEAFF. Using reference TRBV5-1 and TRBJ1-1 for the parts outside the CDR3, the full variable domain is KAGVTQTPRYLIKTRGQQVTLSCSPISGHRSVSWYQQTPGQGLQFLFEYFSETQRNKGNFPGRFSGRQFSNSRSEMNVSTLELGDSALYLCASSVGQPGEAFFGQGTRLTVV.

This rearrangement joins TRBV12-3 or TRBV12-4 to TRBJ1-6; 7 nucleotides align to TRBD1. The CDR3 spans 17 residues. V shed 5 bases, J shed 5 bases, and the junction held 12 bases outside the gene matches. The CDR3 protein is CASSNPSTGLHNSPLHF. In DNA, the CDR3 is TGTGCCAGCAGTAACCCCTCGACAGGGCTCCATAATTCACCCCTCCACTTT.

The table lists this clonotype with a few counts. The CDR3 here is CASRRFKETQYF. CDR3 in DNA: TGTGCCAGCAGAAGATTTAAAGAGACCCAGTACTTC. The rearrangement uses TRBV7-2 and TRBJ2-5; D gene uncertain. This CDR3 is built from 12 residues. Germline CDR1 and CDR2: SGHTA and FQGNSA. V lost 6 bases, J lost 3 bases, and 8 bases lay in between. Supplemented by reference TRBV7-2 and TRBJ2-5, the full variable domain reads GAGVSQSPSNKVTEKGKDVELRCDPISGHTALYWYRQSLGQGLEFLIYFQGNSAPDKSGLPSDRFSAERTGGSVSTLTIQRTQQEDSAVYLCASRRFKETQYFGPGTRLLVL.

The rearrangement links TRBV12-3 or TRBV12-4 to TRBJ1-5; D call uncertain. V was shortened by 1 base and J by 7 bases, with 8 bases between the two germline ends. This CDR3 has 13 residues. In nucleotides, the CDR3 is TGTGCCAGCAGTTTAGTTGATTCCCAGCCCCAGCATTTT. Its translation: CASSLVDSQPQHF.

This clonotype has just a few counts. The chain couples TRBV5-4 to TRBJ1-2, with 7 bases matching TRBD1. This CDR3 is 16 amino acids long. Unmatched junction bases numbered 8, after V lost 0 bases and J lost 3 bases. Looked up from germline, CDR1 is SGHNT and CDR2 is YYREEE (reference sequence). CDR3 coding DNA: TGTGCCAGCAGCTTGGTCTCGGGACAGATCGACTATGGCTACACCTTC. This codes for CASSLVSGQIDYGYTF.

The genes are TRBV20-1 and TRBJ1-1; the D is unclear. Per the germline V gene, CDR1 is DFQATT and CDR2 is SNEGSKA (reference sequence). The CDR3 is 11 amino acids. Deletions cut 5 bases from V and 1 base from J, with 5 bases between. DNA of the CDR3: TGCAGTGCTGGTGAGAACACTGAAGCTTTCTTT. This sequence encodes CSAGENTEAFF.

This clonotype was observed at least ten times. The chain employs TRBV12-3 or TRBV12-4 and TRBJ1-6; D uncertain. With 7 bases removed from V and 5 bases from J, the gap between germline ends came to 12 bases. The CDR3 runs 14 residues. The CDR3 nucleotides read TGTGCCAGCAACCGAGACGGAGATAATTCACCCCTCCACTTT. Translated: CASNRDGDNSPLHF.

The chain is built from TRBV7-8 and TRBJ1-3; no definite D call. Germline CDR1 SGHVS, CDR2 FQNEAQ. The CDR3 covers 16 residues. Trimming took off 1 base at V and 0 bases at J, with 10 bases between the two ends. In DNA form, the CDR3 reads TGTGCCAGCAGCTTAGTTGCCAGAGTCTCTGGAAACACCATATATTTT. Residues: CASSLVARVSGNTIYF.

This clonotype was counted a few times. This chain joins TRBV10-3 and TRBJ2-7; tentatively, D is TRBD1 or TRBD2 (6 bases each). Trimming stripped 8 bases from V and 5 bases from J, with 19 bases between. Germline loops: CDR1 ENHRY, CDR2 SYGVKD. CDR3 length equals 14 residues. The CDR3 loop reads CAISPAGGFNEQYF. The CDR3 bases are TGTGCCATCTCACCGGCCGGGGGCTTCAACGAGCAGTACTTC.

This clonotype has more than one count but fewer than ten. The V call is TRBV7-2, the J call TRBJ1-1; D is uncertain. The ends were cut back, 7 bases at V and 3 bases at J, with 12 bases in the middle. Germline V lookup: CDR1 SGHTA, CDR2 FQGNSA. CDR3 length equals 13 residues. CDR3 residues: CASTRGPYTEAFF. DNA of the CDR3: TGTGCCAGCACCCGAGGGCCCTACACTGAAGCTTTCTTT.

The CDR3 is CSARNIAGLSYEQYF. The CDR3 coding sequence is TGCAGTGCTAGAAATATAGCGGGACTCTCCTACGAGCAGTACTTC. The V and J genes are TRBV20-1 and TRBJ2-7, with TRBD2 matching 8 bases. The CDR3 is made up of 15 amino acids. Germline values: CDR1 DFQATT, CDR2 SNEGSKA (reference sequence). Germline trimming cut 2 bases from V and 0 bases from J; bases unmatched to any gene: 6.

Only a few counts were recorded for this clonotype. This chain links TRBV4-3 with TRBJ2-7; possible D gene TRBD2, 6 bases. CDR3 length: 15 amino acids. V gave up 1 base and J gave up 4 bases, with 14 bases separating them. Germline lookup yields CDR1 LGHNA and CDR2 YSLEER. The CDR3 bases are TGCGCCAGCAGCCAAGGAGAGGGAGGTTTTTACGAGCAGTACTTC. This encodes CASSQGEGGFYEQYF.

This rearrangement joins TRBV11-2 to TRBJ2-2; maybe TRBD1 (6 bases). The CDR3 runs to 17 residues. Trimming removed 5 bases from V and 2 bases from J, with 18 bases in between. Germline-derived CDR1 and CDR2 are SGHAT and FQNNGV. CDR3 sequence reads: CASSKNTRGGNTGELFF. The CDR3 DNA reads as TGTGCCAGCAGCAAAAACACCAGGGGTGGCAACACCGGGGAGCTGTTTTTT.

This clonotype was detected only a few times. This chain joins TRBV12-3 or TRBV12-4 and TRBJ2-1; a weak D match, TRBD2 (6 bases). The V and J ends lost 4 bases and 7 bases respectively, with 23 bases between them. The CDR3 has 17 residues. The CDR3 loop reads CASSSTLLSGRSNEQFF. The CDR3 DNA is TGTGCCAGCAGTTCGACCCTTCTGTCGGGGAGGTCAAATGAGCAGTTCTTC.

A few counts support this clonotype. The V gene is TRBV10-3, the J gene TRBJ1-1; a possible D gene is TRBD1 (6 bases). Germline CDR1 reads ENHRY; CDR2 reads SYGVKD. Deletions cut 6 bases from V and 5 bases from J, with 13 bases between. The CDR3 consists of 13 residues. DNA of the CDR3: TGTGCCATCAGGACAACAGGGCAGACTGAAGCTTTCTTT. It is translated as CAIRTTGQTEAFF.

This sequence joins TRBV29-1 and TRBJ2-1; 7 bases fit TRBD1. This CDR3 comprises 13 residues. The V gene's germline CDR1 is SQVTM and CDR2 ANQGSEA. Trimming at V came to 8 bases and at J to 3 bases, leaving 7 bases not matched to a gene. The CDR3 loop reads CSSRDSNYNEQFF. The CDR3 DNA reads TGCAGCTCCCGGGACAGCAACTACAATGAGCAGTTCTTC.

This clonotype appeared a few times. The chain recombines TRBV4-1 with TRBJ2-3; a possible D gene is TRBD2 (5 bases). Trimming left V 0 bases short and J 1 base short, with 11 bases between. This CDR3 has 16 residues. Per germline, CDR1 MGHRA and CDR2 YSYEKL. The CDR3: CASSQEKSGGTDTQYF. The CDR3 DNA reads as TGCGCCAGCAGCCAAGAGAAGAGCGGTGGCACAGATACGCAGTATTTT.

In this sample, this clonotype turned up a few times. The chain is built from TRBV20-1 and TRBJ2-5; D tentatively reads TRBD1 or TRBD2 (5 bases each). Germline values: CDR1 DFQATT, CDR2 SNEGSKA (reference sequence). V lost 5 bases to trimming and J lost 5 bases, with 15 bases between them. This CDR3 has 13 amino acids. The CDR3 here is CSAGWGIGETQYF. CDR3 DNA sequence: TGCAGTGCTGGCTGGGGGATCGGTGAGACCCAGTACTTC.

The CDR3 here is CASSLGYPSWSPGDNEQFF. The CDR3, as DNA: TGTGCCAGCAGCTTGGGATATCCTAGTTGGTCTCCCGGCGACAATGAGCAGTTCTTC. The V and J genes are TRBV5-6 and TRBJ2-1, with D hard to call. Trimming cost V 0 bases and J 5 bases, with 24 bases left between them. This CDR3 is built from 19 residues. Germline loops: CDR1 SGHDT, CDR2 YYEEEE.

Only a few counts were recorded for this clonotype. The J gene is TRBJ2-2, the V gene TRBV7-9; tentatively, D is TRBD1 (6 bases). The CDR3 has 15 amino acids. Per germline, CDR1 SEHNR and CDR2 FQNEAQ (reference sequence). The V end was cut by 5 bases, the J end by 1 base, with 11 bases between. This CDR3 reads CASSPPGQNTGELFF. CDR3 DNA sequence: TGTGCCAGCAGCCCCCCGGGACAGAACACCGGGGAGCTGTTTTTT. The entire variable domain, with the rest obtained from reference TRBV7-9 and TRBJ2-2, is as follows: DTGVSQNPRHKITKRGQNVTFRCDPISEHNRLYWYRQTLGQGPEFLTYFQNEAQLEKSRLLSDRFSAERPKGSFSTLEIQRTEQGDSAMYLCASSPPGQNTGELFFGEGSRLTVL.

This chain uses TRBV15 with TRBJ1-6, with D tentatively TRBD1 (5 bases). Between the trimmed V and J ends, which lost 8 bases and 2 bases, there was a span of 7 bases. CDR3 length equals 13 residues. Germline V gene lookup returns CDR1 LNHNV and CDR2 YYDKDF (reference sequence). Here the CDR3 DNA reads TGTGCCACCGGGACCACCTATAATTCACCCCTCCACTTT. Translation: CATGTTYNSPLHF. The full variable domain, with the rest looked up from reference TRBV15 and TRBJ1-6, is DAMVIQNPRYQVTQFGKPVTLSCSQTLNHNVMYWYQQKSSQAPKLLFHYYDKDFNNEADTPDNFQSRRPNTSFCFLDIRSPGLGDTAMYLCATGTTYNSPLHFGNGTRLTVT.

A few counts support this clonotype. The chain couples TRBV5-5 to TRBJ1-1, with TRBD1 matching over 8 bases. Germline CDR1 and CDR2: SGHKS and YYEKEE (reference sequence). CDR3 size: 11 residues. After removal of 4 bases from V and 10 bases from J, the junction contained 3 bases not matched to a gene. The CDR3 region has the DNA TGTGCCAGCAGCGTGGACAGGGCAGCTTTCTTT. Its protein is CASSVDRAAFF.

V usage is TRBV7-8 and J usage is TRBJ2-1; D might be TRBD1 (5 bases). Per the germline V gene, CDR1 is SGHVS and CDR2 is FQNEAQ. The CDR3 extends over 12 amino acids. V gave up 5 bases and J gave up 14 bases, with 16 bases separating them. The CDR3 nucleotides read TGTGCCAGCAGCGATAGGGGAATGAGCGAGTTCTTC. Amino acid sequence: CASSDRGMSEFF.

This clonotype was counted a few times. The chain is built from TRBV6-5 and TRBJ1-1; tentatively, D is TRBD1 (6 bases). V lost 2 bases and J 4 bases, leaving 11 bases between the germline ends. This CDR3 region has 14 residues. The germline CDR1 and CDR2 sequences are MNHEY and SVGAGI. CDR3 region: CASSYAGVGTEAFF. CDR3 bases: TGTGCCAGCAGTTACGCAGGGGTTGGCACTGAAGCTTTCTTT.

In its sample, this clonotype was seen a few times. The V gene is TRBV7-3, the J gene TRBJ2-4, with TRBD1 matching 7 bases. V trimming: 5 bases; J trimming: 8 bases; junction bases outside the gene matches: 12. The CDR3 consists of 15 residues. Germline CDR1 and CDR2: SGHTA and FQGTGA. In nucleotides, the CDR3 is TGTGCCAGCAGCCCAACAGGGGTTCAGGGGGACATTCAGTACTTC. This encodes CASSPTGVQGDIQYF. Complete variable domain (other parts from reference TRBV7-3 and TRBJ2-4): GAGVSQTPSNKVTEKGKYVELRCDPISGHTALYWYRQSLGQGPEFLIYFQGTGAADDSGLPNDRFFAVRPEGSVSTLKIQRTERGDSAVYLCASSPTGVQGDIQYFGAGTRLSVL.

In its sample, this clonotype was seen a few times. This chain joins TRBV25-1 and TRBJ2-2; 7 bases are shared with TRBD2. CDR3 length: 16 residues. Germline CDR1 MGHDK, CDR2 SYGVNS. The V segment lost 1 base and the J segment 0 bases; nucleotides outside the gene matches: 2. The CDR3 here is CASSELGLSNTGELFF. In DNA, the CDR3 is TGTGCCAGCAGTGAATTGGGACTATCGAACACCGGGGAGCTGTTTTTT.

This clonotype was seen only a few times. The chain couples TRBV3-1 to TRBJ2-1; 8 positions agree with TRBD2. J lost 4 bases, V lost 0 bases, and 8 bases had no gene match. Germline CDR1 LGHDT, CDR2 YNNKEL (reference sequence). The CDR3 is 17 amino acids. The chain's CDR3 is CASSQETSGSLYNEQFF. The CDR3 region has the DNA TGTGCCAGCAGCCAAGAAACAAGCGGGAGTTTATACAATGAGCAGTTCTTC.

In this sample, this clonotype turned up many times. The chain joins TRBV12-3 or TRBV12-4 to TRBJ1-5; perhaps TRBD1 as D (6 bases). The CDR3 runs to 15 residues. The V end was cut by 3 bases, the J end by 6 bases, with 15 bases between. The CDR3 spells CASSFRGGGTQPQHF. The CDR3 bases are TGTGCCAGCAGTTTCCGTGGAGGGGGTACTCAGCCCCAGCATTTT.

V usage is TRBV6-1 and J usage is TRBJ2-3, with 13 bases matching TRBD2. CDR3 length: 14 amino acids. J gave up 8 bases and V 10 bases, and 9 bases lay outside the gene matches. Germline CDR1 and CDR2: MNHNS and SASEGT. The CDR3 spells CAIKTSGRASTQYF. The CDR3 DNA reads TGTGCCATCAAAACTAGCGGGAGGGCCAGTACGCAGTATTTT.

The chain has TRBV5-1 and TRBJ2-5; D might be TRBD2 (7 bases). V shed 0 bases and J shed 3 bases, with 12 bases lying between them. CDR1 and CDR2 from the germline V gene are SGHRS and YFSETQ. CDR3 length equals 15 residues. The CDR3 region is CASSLVTGGEETQYF. CDR3 nucleotide sequence: TGCGCCAGCAGCTTGGTAACGGGGGGCGAAGAGACCCAGTACTTC.